This TCR beta chain was profiled in a study of T cells in Graves' hyperthyroidism and ophthalmopathy. Amplification of TCR beta CDR3 regions used RNA as the template. The HTBI primer set was used in a first-round RT-PCR of the TCR CDR3. TCRdb re-called the multiplex PCR reads with MiXCR, one entry per CDR3 protein. The sample has some 720,000 distinct CDR3 sequences; over 15% are singletons. V was trimmed by 5 bases and J by 0 bases, leaving 14 bases between them. CDR1 and CDR2 (germline): MNHEY, SMNVEV (reference sequence). This CDR3 contains 16 residues. In its sample, this clonotype was seen many times.

Sample: blood. The sequence was collected from a man aged 18 to 29 with Graves' hyperthyroidism. V usage is TRBV27 and J usage is TRBJ2-1; D gene ambiguous. The CDR3 loop reads CASSPLRVSSYNEQFF. The DNA of the CDR3 is TGTGCCAGCAGTCCCCTTCGGGTGAGCTCCTACAATGAGCAGTTCTTC.